The entry that follows covers one T cell receptor beta chain sequence. CDR1 is SGHVS and CDR2 is FQNEAQ in the germline V gene. The junction had 13 bases not matched to a gene; V was cut back by 4 bases and J by 8 bases. CDR3 length equals 16 residues. This entry belongs to a study of blood T cell repertoires in COVID-19. As for the study in general: Acute and convalescent COVID-19 specimens originated in the United States, Italy and Spain. Sample material is recorded as cDNA or gDNA derived from T cells, B-cell-depleted T cells, or PBMCs.

As originally analysed: From reference gene primer amplification, estimates of nucleated cell counts were derived. Clones were sequenced by immunoSEQ multiplex PCR, and TCRdb holds only the in-frame ones, with some missing. V, J and clone size derive from that table, while D and trimming were established from the DNA sequence. In the table there are about 81,000 clones, approximately 86% of which are singletons. The V call is TRBV7-8, the J call TRBJ2-1, with 8 bases that match TRBD1. This clonotype originated in a woman aged 80 or older with acute or convalescent COVID-19. The source material was peripheral blood. CDR3 protein: CASSSSTGVMSDEQFF. CDR3 nucleotide sequence: TGTGCCAGCAGCTCGTCGACAGGGGTCATGAGCGATGAGCAGTTCTTC.